This T cell receptor (beta chain) comes out of a study of blood T cell repertoires in COVID-19 (TCRdb year 2020). Looking at the study overall: Collaborator samples came from the United States, Italy and Spain and covered acute and convalescent phases of COVID-19. The prospective study material was composed of cDNA or gDNA derived from T cells, B-cell-depleted T cells, or PBMCs. Subjects who had been exposed to COVID-19, were actively infected with it, or had recovered from it provided the deeply sampled blood TCRbeta repertoires that made up the dataset. The repertoires were made available in a free public database intended to serve as a resource for research on the immune response to SARS-CoV-2. Samples came from the ongoing ImmuneRACE study (first 160 participants) plus 1,254 subjects from 6 global collaborators. Sample metadata almost always included a de-identified subject ID, COVID-19 status, age in years and sex. Where available, HLA class I and class II types were taken from metadata supplied by the sample provider and were not determined by assay-based typing. Overall study outcomes, separate from this receptor: How much clinical and demographic metadata was included differed by source and by participant, and the metadata was provided uncurated.

The collaborating institutions used their own protocols to collect whole blood in K2EDTA tubes. For TCRbeta analysis, collaborators shipped samples in one of three forms: frozen whole blood, isolated PBMCs, or DNA extracted from either of those sample types. A word on this clone: Its antigen remains unidentified. No base-level quality is on record; no much larger clone is a single base apart.

The immunoSEQ Assay, a bias-controlled multiplex PCR, was used to amplify TCRbeta CDR3 regions from genomic DNA. For the original study's pipeline: The number of nucleated cells in each sample was estimated by amplification of reference gene primers within the assay. To quantify the absolute abundance of each unique TCRbeta CDR3 rearrangement, sequence reads were collapsed and filtered. For each sample, productive Simpson clonality was calculated as the square root of Simpson's diversity index over productive rearrangements. As stored in TCRdb, this immuneACCESS dataset retains in-frame rearrangements with V and J assigned. A fraction of the clones does not appear; measured against another copy, unresolved V genes explain less than half of the discrepancy, and the remainder lacks a known reason. V and J calls and clone size are copied from that table; D and trimming were computed from the DNA. The sample table lists some 120,000 clones, more than 60% of them with a count of one. The top ten hold 2% to 2.5% of the sample.

The CDR3, cysteine through phenylalanine, is 16 amino acids long. Here the CDR3 DNA is all that survives: 48 bases in frame from base 1. Trimming removed 5 bases from V and 6 bases from J; the gene matches leave 8 bases unexplained. CDR1 and CDR2 were assigned from the germline V gene (reference sequence) as LNHDA and SQIVND. Material for sequencing was peripheral blood. This clonotype was obtained from an older woman with acute or convalescent COVID-19. The chain joins TRBV19 to TRBJ2-1; TRBD2 matches 12 bases in the middle. The nucleotide sequence reads as follows: TGTGCCAGTAGTGATCTCGGACTAGCGGGGTTCAATGAGCAGTTCTTC. The encoded protein is CASSDLGLAGFNEQFF.